Below, 15 T cell receptor beta chains from the same sample are listed, as sequenced in a study of T cells in Graves' hyperthyroidism and ophthalmopathy (dated by TCRdb to the late 2010s). Receptors were amplified or captured by multiplex PCR. Sequenced on an Illumina HiSeq 2000. TCR beta CDR3 regions were amplified from RNA transcripts. The TCR CDR3 was subjected to a first round of RT-PCR using the HTBI primer set and the Qiagen OneStep RT-PCR kit. TCRdb handled the public reads itself, with Q25 trimming in fastp and clone calling in MiXCR, and kept productive beta chains. CDR3 protein sequences are deduplicated, and each keeps its most common genes and DNA. Here the sample has over 450,000 distinct CDR3 sequences; roughly 14% occur a single time. Around 17% of the sample lies in the top ten. The sequencing sample was made of blood. All receptors come from a woman aged 18-29 years with Graves' hyperthyroidism.

There are many counts of this clonotype. The chain uses TRBV7-3 and TRBJ1-1, with TRBD1 matching 7 bases. Germline trimming cut 8 bases from V and 0 bases from J; bases unmatched to any gene: 6. Germline CDR1 reads SGHTA; CDR2 reads FQGTGA. The CDR3 contains 14 residues. CDR3 coding DNA: TGTGCCAGCGACCCCGGGACAGTGAACACTGAAGCTTTCTTT. It translates to CASDPGTVNTEAFF. The full variable domain, rest sourced from reference TRBV7-3 and TRBJ1-1, is GAGVSQTPSNKVTEKGKYVELRCDPISGHTALYWYRQSLGQGPEFLIYFQGTGAADDSGLPNDRFFAVRPEGSVSTLKIQRTERGDSAVYLCASDPGTVNTEAFFGQGTRLTVV.

Ten or more counts support this clonotype. The CDR3 DNA is TGTGCCAGCAGACGACGGACTAGCGGGGACCAAGAGACCCAGTACTTC. Amino acid sequence: CASRRRTSGDQETQYF. The chain recombines TRBV3-1 with TRBJ2-5; 12 positions agree with TRBD2. This CDR3 spans 16 amino acids. The V gene's germline CDR1 is LGHDT and CDR2 YNNKEL (reference sequence). The V gene end was trimmed by 6 bases and the J gene end by 0 bases; junction bases not matched to a gene: 5.

This clonotype has a count of ten or more. V usage is TRBV11-2 and J usage is TRBJ2-1; 7 nucleotides agree with TRBD1. CDR3 length: 16 amino acids. Trimming took 1 base from V and 6 from J; bases not matched to a gene: 9. The germline gives CDR1 SGHAT, CDR2 FQNNGV. Written as DNA, the CDR3 is TGTGCCAGCAGCTTAGGGGGGCAGGGGGTGGGCAATGAGCAGTTCTTC. This sequence encodes CASSLGGQGVGNEQFF.

V is TRBV27 and J is TRBJ1-5; D not certain. CDR3 size: 14 residues. V was shortened by 5 bases and J by 1 base, with 9 bases between the two germline ends. Germline V lookup: CDR1 MNHEY, CDR2 SMNVEV (reference sequence). For the CDR3, the DNA is TGTGCCAGCAGTAACTCTCGGAGCAATCAGCCCCAGCATTTT. Protein: CASSNSRSNQPQHF.

This clonotype occurred many times. The genes are TRBV12-3 or TRBV12-4 and TRBJ2-5; D remains ambiguous. The CDR3 is 13 amino acids. V was shortened by 0 bases and J by 3 bases, with 5 bases between the two germline ends. The CDR3 reads CASSLALEETQYF. The CDR3, as DNA: TGTGCCAGCAGTTTAGCCTTGGAAGAGACCCAGTACTTC.

J is TRBJ1-2 and V is TRBV18, with D perhaps matching TRBD1 (6 bases). The CDR3 totals 16 residues. V lost 8 bases, J lost 8 bases, and 27 bases lay in between. CDR1 and CDR2 from the germline V gene are KGHSH and LQKENI. CDR3 DNA sequence: TGTGCCAGCAGCGTACACCCCCTAGACCCTGGGGGCGGCTACACCTTC. Translating it yields CASSVHPLDPGGGYTF. Variable domain in full (rest from reference TRBV18 and TRBJ1-2): NAGVMQNPRHLVRRRGQEARLRCSPMKGHSHVYWYRQLPEEGLKFMVYLQKENIIDESGMPKERFSAEFPKEGPSILRIQQVVRGDSAAYFCASSVHPLDPGGGYTFGSGTRLTVV.

This chain connects TRBV5-1 to TRBJ1-3, with D uncertain. The V end lost 1 base, the J end lost 0 bases, and 8 bases lay between the germline ends. Per germline, CDR1 SGHRS and CDR2 YFSETQ. The CDR3 is made up of 15 amino acids. This CDR3 is CASSLRSGSGNTIYF. The DNA of the CDR3 is TGCGCCAGCAGCTTGAGAAGTGGCTCTGGAAACACCATATATTTT.

Many counts were recorded for this clonotype. This sequence joins TRBV6-2 or TRBV6-3 and TRBJ2-7; D is uncertain. V was shortened by 4 bases and J by 4 bases, with 11 bases between the two germline ends. This CDR3 spans 13 amino acids. CDR1 MNHEY and CDR2 SVGEGT come from the germline V gene. CDR3 in amino acids: CASSSPARYEQYV. CDR3 nucleotide sequence: TGTGCCAGCAGTTCACCAGCCCGATACGAGCAGTACGTC.

The V gene is TRBV11-2, the J gene TRBJ2-7; D is unclear. The CDR3 consists of 14 residues. V was cut by 3 bases and J by 5 bases, with 14 bases left in between. The germline CDR1 and CDR2 sequences are SGHAT and FQNNGV. CDR3 residues: CASSLYWAHDEQYF. CDR3 sequence (DNA): TGTGCCAGCAGCTTGTACTGGGCCCACGACGAGCAGTACTTC.

There are many counts of this clonotype. The chain carries TRBV11-2 and TRBJ2-1; unclear D gene. This CDR3 region has 15 residues. V was cut by 5 bases and J by 3 bases, with 14 bases left in between. CDR1 and CDR2 from the germline V gene are SGHAT and FQNNGV. The CDR3 coding sequence is TGTGCCAGCAGCCCCTTGCGAACCGTCTACAATGAGCAGTTCTTC. This gives the protein CASSPLRTVYNEQFF.

This clonotype was picked up many times. The chain is built from TRBV20-1 and TRBJ2-1, with D hard to call. CDR3 length: 13 residues. Looked up from germline, CDR1 is DFQATT and CDR2 is SNEGSKA (reference sequence). Trimming cost V 0 bases and J 5 bases, with 8 bases left between them. CDR3 DNA: TGCAGTGCTAGAGAGCCAGTCAACAATGAGCAGTTCTTC. It translates to CSAREPVNNEQFF.

At least ten counts were recorded for this clonotype. The rearrangement joins TRBV11-2 to TRBJ2-2; 7 nucleotides match TRBD2. CDR1 is SGHAT, CDR2 FQNNGV, per germline. The CDR3 covers 18 residues. V shed 0 bases and J 0 bases; nucleotides not matched to a gene: 7. The CDR3 loop reads CASSLEGLAATNTGELFF. CDR3 DNA sequence: TGTGCCAGCAGCTTAGAAGGCCTAGCGGCCACGAACACCGGGGAGCTGTTTTTT.

The genes are TRBV28 and TRBJ1-5; perhaps TRBD1 as D (6 bases). In germline, CDR1 is MDHEN, CDR2 SYDVKM. V was clipped by 6 bases and J by 11 bases, with 17 bases between them. The CDR3 contains 13 residues. In nucleotides, the CDR3 is TGTGCCAGCAGCCAGAGGGGGAGGCACTCCCAGCATTTT. It codes for CASSQRGRHSQHF.

This clonotype was seen many times. The chain uses TRBV9 and TRBJ1-1; the D is unclear. V was clipped by 3 bases and J by 7 bases, with 7 bases between them. Germline values: CDR1 SGDLS, CDR2 YYNGEE. The CDR3 has 11 amino acids. CDR3 DNA: TGTGCCAGCAGCGCCGACGGTGAAGCTTTCTTT. It translates to CASSADGEAFF.

The table lists this clonotype with a few counts. The chain uses TRBV4-3 and TRBJ2-1; TRBD1 or TRBD2 may be the D gene (6 bases each). The CDR3 is 14 residues long. V was cut by 6 bases and J by 4 bases, with 13 bases left in between. CDR1 LGHNA and CDR2 YSLEER come from the germline V gene. The CDR3 reads CASRGGQAYNEQFF. The CDR3 region has the DNA TGCGCCAGCAGAGGGGGGCAAGCTTACAATGAGCAGTTCTTC.